This is a list of T cell receptor beta chains from one sample in a study of read filtering for tumor transcriptome and immune sequencing. TCRdb analysed the reads with MiXCR anew, one entry per CDR3 protein. This table holds about 38,000 distinct CDR3 sequences, roughly 13% found once. Sequencing was done on a sample of a population of CD138-negative cells sorted from bone marrow. The receptors stem from a donor at least 40 years old with multiple myeloma. CDR3s include the opening cysteine and the closing phenylalanine or tryptophan. The D gene is left open where the match is weak. Part of the rows lack a size; the others show once, few, many or a class for expanded clones.

clone_size d_call j_call v_call cdr3_nt cdr3_aa
many TRBD1 TRBJ2-7 TRBV7-9 TGTGCCAGCAGCGTAGGGGGCGGCCAGTTTTACGAGCAGTACTTC CASSVGGGQFYEQYF
many TRBD2 TRBJ2-3 TRBV7-3 TGTGCCAGCAGCTTACGCGGGAGCCCAGATACGCAGTATTTT CASSLRGSPDTQYF
many TRBD2 TRBJ2-7 TRBV7-9 TGTGCCAGCAGTTTTGCCCCGGGACTAGCGATCCACGAGCAGTACTTC CASSFAPGLAIHEQYF
many TRBD2 TRBJ2-1 TRBV27 TGTGCCAGCGCTATTGTGGGACTAGCCCCAAATGAGCAGTTCTTC CASAIVGLAPNEQFF
many TRBD1 TRBJ2-6 TRBV7-2 TGTGCCAGCAGCTTACATAACAGGGGGAGCTCTGGGGCCAACGTCCTGACTTTC CASSLHNRGSSGANVLTF
many NA TRBJ2-7 TRBV6-1 TGTGCCACTAAAGAGTACCCCCCGGGCTCCTACGAGCAGTACTTC CATKEYPPGSYEQYF
few TRBD1 TRBJ1-1 TRBV28 TGTGCCAGCAGTTCGTCGGACAGGGTGAACACTGAAGCTTTCTTT CASSSSDRVNTEAFF
few TRBD2 TRBJ2-1 TRBV11-1 TGTGCCAGCAGCTTAGCGCCGACTAGCGTGCAGTTCTTC CASSLAPTSVQFF
NA NA TRBJ2-3 TRBV7-9 TGTGCCAGCGGAACTCGGGACGGGGGCCTCACAGATACGCAGTATTTT CASGTRDGGLTDTQYF
once TRBD2 TRBJ2-1 TRBV11-1 TGTGCCAGCAGCTTCATAGCGGGAGGGCCAGGGAATGAGCAGTTCTTC CASSFIAGGPGNEQFF
many TRBD2 TRBJ2-1 TRBV7-2 TGTGCCAGCAGCTTAGATAGCGGGGCTTACAATGAGCAGTTCTTC CASSLDSGAYNEQFF
many NA TRBJ2-1 TRBV21-1 TGTGCCAGGATTGGCATGGGGGGCAATGAGCAGTTCTTC CARIGMGGNEQFF
many NA TRBJ2-1 TRBV28 TGTGCCAGCAGCGAGATACCGGGCTCCTACAATGAGCAGTTCTTC CASSEIPGSYNEQFF
many NA TRBJ1-6 TRBV30 TGTGCCTGGAGTTTGCGTCGGATAGATTCACCCCTCCACTTT CAWSLRRIDSPLHF
many NA TRBJ2-2 TRBV11-3 TGTGCCAGCGCTAACCTCACCGTGGAGCTGTTTTTT CASANLTVELFF